The T cell receptor (beta chain) described here comes from a study of quantifying T cell responses using KT2 cells. Study as a whole: Reverse transcription used primers in the TCR alpha and beta constant regions.

V shed 5 bases and J shed 3 bases, with 10 bases lying between them. The CDR3 has 13 residues. Germline V gives CDR1 MNHNY, CDR2 SVGAGI (reference sequence). The sample is PBMC spiked with counted cells of clone KT2. Each cDNA got a UMI-containing oligo ligated at its 3' end. The first PCR ran three to four cycles with an equimolar RC1.1 and RC1.2 beta primer mix. TCRdb reprocessed the UMI-ligation and nested PCR reads with MiXCR, giving one entry per CDR3 protein. Of around 44,000 distinct CDR3 sequences listed, 15% to 20% were seen once; the top ten hold over 40%. The sequenced sample consisted of PBMCs spiked with cells of the T cell clone KT2. This chain joins TRBV6-6 and TRBJ1-1, with D uncertain. The source is a human donor. DNA of the CDR3: TGTGCCAGCAGTCCCTCTCTGGACACTGAAGCTTTCTTT. It codes for CASSPSLDTEAFF.